This T cell receptor beta chain was sequenced for a study of T-cell reconstitution after alpha-beta-depleted transplantation in children. Study-wide points: As was reported, about two months after transplant, alpha-beta T cells came from several hundred expanded graft clones.

For TCRbeta, the library was prepared with unique molecular identifiers. Each CDR3 protein is one row after TCRdb ran MiXCR on the PCR reads. The profile shows hundreds of thousands of distinct CDR3 sequences, over 10% of them singletons. Remarks on this clonotype: Its antigen is not identified. A clone one base away is much larger, so this may be a read error.

This CDR3 is built from 12 residues. Trimming cost V 8 bases and J 5 bases, with 10 bases left between them. Germline CDR1 is SNHLY and CDR2 is FYNNEI. The clonotype originates from a girl aged 2 to 10 with congenital amegakaryocytic thrombocytopenia, due to receive a stem cell transplant. Here the sequenced sample was PBMCs, taken before TCRalphabeta/CD19-depleted stem cell transplant. The chain is built from TRBV2 and TRBJ2-1; D ambiguous. CDR3 nucleotides: TGTGCCAGCGGTCAGACTGACAATGAGCAGTTCTTC. Translated: CASGQTDNEQFF.